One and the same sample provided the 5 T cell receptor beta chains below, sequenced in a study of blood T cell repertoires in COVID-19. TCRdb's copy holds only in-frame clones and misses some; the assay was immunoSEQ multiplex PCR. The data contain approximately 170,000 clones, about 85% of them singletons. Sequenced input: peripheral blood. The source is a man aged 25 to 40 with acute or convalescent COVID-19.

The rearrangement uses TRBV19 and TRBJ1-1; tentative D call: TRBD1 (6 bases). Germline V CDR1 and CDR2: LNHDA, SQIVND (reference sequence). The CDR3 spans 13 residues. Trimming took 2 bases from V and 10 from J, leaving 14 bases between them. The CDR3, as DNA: TGTGCCAGTAGTATAAGGGGGAGCCACGGAGCTTTCTTT. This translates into CASSIRGSHGAFF.

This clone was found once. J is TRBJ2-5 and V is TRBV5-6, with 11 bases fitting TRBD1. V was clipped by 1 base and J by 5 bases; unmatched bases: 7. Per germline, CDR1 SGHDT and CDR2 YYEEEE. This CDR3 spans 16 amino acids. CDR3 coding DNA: TGTGCCAGCAGCTTGTTCGGGGACAGGGGGTTTGAGACCCAGTACTTC. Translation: CASSLFGDRGFETQYF. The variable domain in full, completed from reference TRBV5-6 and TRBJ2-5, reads DAGVTQSPTHLIKTRGQQVTLRCSPKSGHDTVSWYQQALGQGPQFIFQYYEEEERQRGNFPDRFSGHQFPNYSSELNVNALLLGDSALYLCASSLFGDRGFETQYFGPGTRLLVL.

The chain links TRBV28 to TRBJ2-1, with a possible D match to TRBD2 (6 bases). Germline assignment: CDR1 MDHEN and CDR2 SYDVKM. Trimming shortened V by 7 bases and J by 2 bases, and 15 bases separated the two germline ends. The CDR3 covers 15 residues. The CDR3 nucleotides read TGTGCCAGCAAGGAGGGCGGGAATACCTACAATGAGCAGTTCTTC. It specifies CASKEGGNTYNEQFF.

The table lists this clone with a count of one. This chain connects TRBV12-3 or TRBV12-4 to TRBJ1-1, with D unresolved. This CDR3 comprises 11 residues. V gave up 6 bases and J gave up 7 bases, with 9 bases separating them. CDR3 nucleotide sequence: TGTGCCAGCAGGCGAGCCGTTGAAGCTTTCTTT. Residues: CASRRAVEAFF.

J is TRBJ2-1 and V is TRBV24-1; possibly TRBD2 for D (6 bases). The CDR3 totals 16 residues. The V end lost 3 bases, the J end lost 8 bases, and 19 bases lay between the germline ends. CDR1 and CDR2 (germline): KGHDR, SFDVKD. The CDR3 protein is CATSDRSSGLSDEQFF. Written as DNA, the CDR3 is TGTGCCACCAGTGATCGGAGTAGCGGCTTGTCGGATGAGCAGTTCTTC.